This T cell receptor beta chain was captured in a study of radiation and T cells in renal cell carcinoma. Stated treatment: 15 Gy SBRT to primary tumor, nephrectomy 4 weeks later. Trimming cost V 8 bases and J 5 bases; bases outside gene matches: 12. The CDR3 extends over 15 amino acids. Germline lookup yields CDR1 SGHVS and CDR2 FNYEAQ. Clones were sequenced by immunoSEQ multiplex PCR, and TCRdb holds only the in-frame ones, with some missing. The table has approximately 20,000 clones, around two thirds seen once. The sequencing used tumor tissue, collected from a patient whose treatment included radiotherapy and nephrectomy. The origin of this receptor is a woman in her sixties or seventies with renal cell carcinoma. The chain carries TRBV7-6 and TRBJ2-3; 8 bases map to TRBD2. CDR3 region: CASGGWAGGGDTQYF. The CDR3 nucleotides are TGTGCCAGCGGCGGTTGGGCGGGGGGTGGAGATACGCAGTATTTT.